What follows are 14 T cell receptor beta chains derived from one specimen sequenced in a study of shared clonotypes between healthy human individuals. Repertoires were generated with immunoSEQ multiplex PCR, while TCRdb's copy carries only in-frame clones and drops some. The sample shows approximately 2.4 million clones, approximately 94% of them seen only once. The sequenced sample consisted of naive CD4+ T cells sorted from blood. This sample's subset: CD45RA+ positively selected. The receptors stem from a man between 18 and 29 years old in good health.

With respect to this clone: Other DNA sequences in the same sample also yield this CDR3. This rearrangement joins TRBV11-2 to TRBJ2-7; D is ambiguous. Trimming left V 0 bases short and J 0 bases short, with 6 bases between. Germline CDR1 and CDR2: SGHAT and FQNNGV. The CDR3 totals 14 residues. CDR3 amino acids: CASSLDRGSYEQYF. In DNA, the CDR3 is TGTGCCAGCAGCTTAGACCGCGGCTCCTACGAGCAGTACTTC.

Only a few counts were recorded for this clone. Other DNA sequences of this sample code for an identical CDR3. CDR3 region: CASSPTDRDSPLHF. DNA of the CDR3: TGTGCCAGCTCACCAACGGACAGGGATTCACCCCTCCACTTT. J is TRBJ1-6 and V is TRBV18, with TRBD1 identical over 8 bases. The CDR3 is 14 amino acids. The V gene end was trimmed by 2 bases and the J gene end by 8 bases; junction bases not matched to a gene: 2. Looked up from germline, CDR1 is KGHSH and CDR2 is LQKENI.

J is TRBJ2-3 and V is TRBV5-1; no clear D. CDR3 size: 14 residues. V was cut by 4 bases and J by 2 bases, with 11 bases left in between. Germline V gene data show CDR1 as SGHRS and CDR2 as YFSETQ. The CDR3 DNA sequence: TGCGCCAGCAGCCCCGCTCGTCCCACAGATACGCAGTATTTT. It codes for CASSPARPTDTQYF.

The CDR3 is CASSLRTSGDSQETQYF. CDR3 nucleotide sequence: TGTGCCAGCAGCCTAAGGACTAGCGGGGACTCCCAAGAGACCCAGTACTTC. The J gene is TRBJ2-5, the V gene TRBV7-3; TRBD2 agrees at 12 bases. The CDR3 length is 17 residues. Germline loops: CDR1 SGHTA, CDR2 FQGTGA. V dropped 5 bases and J dropped 1; count of bases not matched to a gene: 8.

V and J are TRBV5-1 and TRBJ2-5, with D perhaps TRBD1 (6 bases). Germline V gives CDR1 SGHRS, CDR2 YFSETQ. The CDR3 has 18 amino acids. V dropped 4 bases and J dropped 0 bases, with 22 bases sitting between them. The CDR3, as DNA: TGCGCCAGCAGCGCCACATTTATATTAGGACAGAACCAAGAGACCCAGTACTTC. It translates to CASSATFILGQNQETQYF.

Only one count was recorded for this clone. The chain uses TRBV4-3 and TRBJ1-2; perhaps TRBD1 as D (5 bases). The CDR3 has 12 residues. The ends were cut back, 3 bases at V and 14 bases at J, with 16 bases in the middle. CDR1 and CDR2 (germline): LGHNA, YSLEER. The CDR3 DNA follows: TGCGCCAGCAGCCAGGGGGGAAGCTCGAGTACCTTC. This sequence encodes CASSQGGSSSTF.

The rearrangement uses TRBV30 and TRBJ1-2; 9 nucleotides line up with TRBD1. J was trimmed by 0 bases and V by 2 bases; bases with no gene match: 7. Germline V gene sequence: CDR1 GTSNPN, CDR2 SVGIG (reference sequence). The CDR3 length is 16 residues. The CDR3 here is CAWSTGQGPSNYGYTF. CDR3 nucleotide sequence: TGTGCCTGGAGTACGGGACAGGGCCCTTCTAACTATGGCTACACCTTC.

This clone was counted once. V gene TRBV4-3 combines with J gene TRBJ2-5; TRBD1 matches at 11 bases. The closer fit of TRBJ2-7 to the DNA end suggests the J call may be wrong. CDR1 is LGHNA and CDR2 is YSLEER in the germline V gene. The CDR3 runs 14 residues. Here the CDR3 reads CASSQEGTGGEQYF. The CDR3 DNA sequence: TGCGCCAGCAGCCAAGAGGGGACAGGGGGCGAGCAGTACTTC.

The chain is built from TRBV6-5 and TRBJ2-5; D may be TRBD1 (6 bases). CDR1 and CDR2 from the germline V gene are MNHEY and SVGAGI. The length of the CDR3 is 15 residues. Deletions cut 2 bases from V and 3 bases from J, with 13 bases between. The CDR3, as DNA: TGTGCCAGCAGTTACAGCCCGTGGACAGAAGAGACCCAGTACTTC. It codes for CASSYSPWTEETQYF.

V usage is TRBV5-4 and J usage is TRBJ2-3; the D is unclear. CDR1 is SGHNT and CDR2 is YYREEE in the germline V gene (reference sequence). There are 15 residues in the CDR3. Trimming left V 2 bases short and J 0 bases short, with 10 bases between. This CDR3 is CASSFNEPSTDTQYF. DNA for the CDR3: TGTGCCAGCAGCTTTAACGAGCCCAGCACAGATACGCAGTATTTT.

The chain employs TRBV18 and TRBJ2-1, with 11 bases that match TRBD1. V lost 6 bases to trimming and J lost 4 bases; unmatched junction nucleotides: 2. Germline CDR1 reads KGHSH; CDR2 reads LQKENI. There are 14 residues in the CDR3. CDR3 protein: CASSGTGGYNEQFF. DNA of the CDR3: TGTGCCAGCTCCGGGACAGGGGGTTACAATGAGCAGTTCTTC.

This clone came up once. V usage is TRBV10-3 and J usage is TRBJ2-5; tentatively, D is TRBD1 (7 bases). From germline, CDR1 is ENHRY and CDR2 SYGVKD. The ends were cut back, 4 bases at V and 3 bases at J, with 15 bases in the middle. The CDR3 contains 15 residues. CDR3 in amino acids: CAISARGGTEETQYF. The CDR3 DNA is TGTGCCATCAGTGCCCGAGGGGGGACAGAAGAGACCCAGTACTTC.

CDR3 sequence: CASSPPGQGSGANVLTF. In DNA, the CDR3 is TGTGCCAGCAGCCCGCCCGGACAGGGATCTGGGGCCAACGTCCTGACTTTC. The chain links TRBV7-9 to TRBJ2-6; 8 bases are a match to TRBD1. The CDR3 sequence is 17 residues long. Germline V gene sequence: CDR1 SEHNR, CDR2 FQNEAQ (reference sequence). V was pared by 5 bases and J by 1 base, with 7 bases of the junction left unmatched. Supplemented by reference TRBV7-9 and TRBJ2-6, the full variable domain reads DTGVSQNPRHKITKRGQNVTFRCDPISEHNRLYWYRQTLGQGPEFLTYFQNEAQLEKSRLLSDRFSAERPKGSFSTLEIQRTEQGDSAMYLCASSPPGQGSGANVLTFGAGSRLTVL.

This chain uses TRBV7-6 with TRBJ1-3; TRBD1 is a possible D gene (6 bases). The ends were cut back, 1 base at V and 3 bases at J, with 13 bases in the middle. CDR3 length: 16 residues. Per the germline V gene, CDR1 is SGHVS and CDR2 is FNYEAQ. The CDR3: CASSLGGQGLGNTIYF. In DNA form, the CDR3 reads TGTGCCAGCAGCTTAGGGGGGCAGGGTCTTGGAAACACCATATATTTT.